A selection of T cell receptor beta chains follows, all from one sample in a study of T-cell reconstitution after alpha-beta-depleted transplantation in children. TCRdb reprocessed the PCR reads with MiXCR, giving one entry per CDR3 protein. The sample shows about 440,000 distinct CDR3 sequences, roughly 44% of them seen only once. This material consisted of PBMCs, taken before TCRalphabeta/CD19-depleted stem cell transplant. The receptors derive from a girl aged 2 to 9 with aplastic anemia, due to receive a stem cell transplant. Each CDR3 is given with its conserved first and last residue. The D gene is left open where the match is weak. Clone size is not always given. Where it is, it says once, few, many or a class for expanded clones.

clone size	V gene	J gene	D gene	CDR3 DNA	CDR3 protein
-	TRBV20-1	TRBJ2-1	TRBD1	TGCAGTTCCAGACAGGGGTCCTACAATGAGCAGTTCTTC	CSSRQGSYNEQFF
-	TRBV7-9	TRBJ2-7	-	TGTGCCAGCAGCTTGGAGTCCACCGAGCAGTACTTC	CASSLESTEQYF
-	TRBV5-1	TRBJ1-1	-	TGCGCCAGCAGCTCCTTCAGGGGCGGTTACACTGAAGCTTTCTTT	CASSSFRGGYTEAFF
many	TRBV7-9	TRBJ2-4	TRBD2	TGTGCCAGCAGCTTAGTTGGGATCGCGGGGGAAAACATTCAGTACTTC	CASSLVGIAGENIQYF
-	TRBV25-1	TRBJ2-7	TRBD2	TGTGCCAGCCCTCTCTCATATAGCGGGAGGCCTTCCTACGAGCAGTACTTC	CASPLSYSGRPSYEQYF
-	TRBV7-9	TRBJ1-1	TRBD1	TGTGCCAGCAGCGGAGACAGGGGGCGTCGGGCTGAAGCTTTCTTT	CASSGDRGRRAEAFF
-	TRBV5-1	TRBJ2-3	TRBD2	TGCGCCAGCAGCGGGTCCCCGGGACTAGCGGGAGATACGCAGTATTTT	CASSGSPGLAGDTQYF
-	TRBV19	TRBJ2-5	-	TGTGCCAGTAACATAAGGGTCCAAGAGACCCAGTACTTC	CASNIRVQETQYF
many	TRBV5-1	TRBJ2-3	-	TGCGCCAGCAGCTTGGGTAGCGGAGGAGATACGCAGTATTTT	CASSLGSGGDTQYF
-	TRBV5-1	TRBJ2-5	-	TGCGCCAGCAGCTTTAACACCGGAGAGACCCAGTACTTC	CASSFNTGETQYF
-	TRBV28	TRBJ2-5	-	TGTGCCAGCAGTTCCCCCACGGGAAGGCTAAAGACCCAGTACTTC	CASSSPTGRLKTQYF
few	TRBV15	TRBJ2-1	TRBD2	TGTGCCACCCAAACTAGCGGGAGATACAATGAGCAGTTCTTC	CATQTSGRYNEQFF
-	TRBV5-1	TRBJ1-1	-	TGCGCCAGCAGCTTGGTGGCCTGGGCGAACACTGAAGCTTCCTTT	CASSLVAWANTEASF
few	TRBV20-1	TRBJ2-1	TRBD2	TGCAGTGCAACTGCACTAGCGGGATCCTACAATGAGCAGTTCTTC	CSATALAGSYNEQFF
-	TRBV28	TRBJ2-3	-	TGTGCCAGCAGGCAACAGGGGTCGGGGGAGGATACGCAGTATTTT	CASRQQGSGEDTQYF
few	TRBV12-3/TRBV12-4	TRBJ2-3	-	TGTGCCAGCGGTCGGAGAACAGATACGCAGTATTTT	CASGRRTDTQYF
many	TRBV9	TRBJ2-7	-	TGTGCCAGCAGCGCCCCGTCCAGGGAGCGAGAGCAGTACTTC	CASSAPSREREQYF
many	TRBV5-1	TRBJ2-1	-	TGCGCCAGCAGCTTGGGCCTCACAGAGTACAATGAGCAGTTCTTC	CASSLGLTEYNEQFF
-	TRBV4-1	TRBJ1-5	-	TGCGCCAGCGGCCAAGAGCAGGCCAGGGTTACTCAGCCCCAGCATTTT	CASGQEQARVTQPQHF
few	TRBV5-6	TRBJ2-3	TRBD2	TGTGCCAGCAGCTTGGGTCGGGGGGGCGCGGATACGCAGTATTTT	CASSLGRGGADTQYF
-	TRBV18	TRBJ2-1	-	TGTGCCAGCTCACCACCGGGTCAGAAGCGACCCTACAATGAGCAGTTCTTC	CASSPPGQKRPYNEQFF
-	TRBV3-1	TRBJ1-4	TRBD1	TGTGCCAGCAGCCCGTGGGCGGCCGGACAGGGGAATGAAAAACTGTTTTTT	CASSPWAAGQGNEKLFF
once	TRBV20-1	TRBJ2-1	-	TGCAGTGCTAGACCCCGGCTAGATGAGCAGTTCTTC	CSARPRLDEQFF
-	TRBV4-1	TRBJ1-5	TRBD1	TGCGCCAGCAGCCAAGAGGGTGACAGGGATGCTCAGCCCCAGCATTTT	CASSQEGDRDAQPQHF
-	TRBV28	TRBJ2-4	TRBD1	TGTGCCAGCAGAAGAAGACAGGGGCAAAACATTCAGTACTTC	CASRRRQGQNIQYF
many	TRBV7-9	TRBJ2-5	-	TGTGCCAGCAGTTTAAGGGGTCAAGAGACCCAGTACTTC	CASSLRGQETQYF
-	TRBV28	TRBJ2-3	-	TGTGCCGGTCAGAGGGGGGGCGAAACAGATACGCAGTATTTT	CAGQRGGETDTQYF
many	TRBV20-1	TRBJ1-6	-	TGCAGTGCTAGAGATCGAGGTTACTCACCCCTCCACTTT	CSARDRGYSPLHF
-	TRBV5-6	TRBJ1-2	-	TGTGCCAGCAGCCGTCTAGAGGAGGGGCGAGACTATGGCTACACCTTC	CASSRLEEGRDYGYTF
-	TRBV7-2	TRBJ2-1	-	TGTGCCAGCAGCTTCTTCGGGGCTCTTGAGCAGTTCTTC	CASSFFGALEQFF
many	TRBV11-2	TRBJ2-3	-	TGTGCCAGCAGCCCCGTCACGGGGGGCACAGATACGCAGTATTTT	CASSPVTGGTDTQYF
-	TRBV6-5	TRBJ2-5	-	TGTGCCAGCAGTTATGGATATAGGAGGGGGACCCAGTACTTC	CASSYGYRRGTQYF
-	TRBV25-1	TRBJ2-5	TRBD2	TGTGCCAGCAGGATTGGCGGGGGGGACCAGTACTTC	CASRIGGGDQYF
few	TRBV12-3/TRBV12-4	TRBJ1-1	-	TGTGCCAGCAGAAATCCTGGGACAGAAGCTTTCTTT	CASRNPGTEAFF
-	TRBV12-5	TRBJ2-3	-	TGTGCTAGTGGTTTGGTAAAGAGCGGAACTAGCACAGATACGCAGTATTTT	CASGLVKSGTSTDTQYF